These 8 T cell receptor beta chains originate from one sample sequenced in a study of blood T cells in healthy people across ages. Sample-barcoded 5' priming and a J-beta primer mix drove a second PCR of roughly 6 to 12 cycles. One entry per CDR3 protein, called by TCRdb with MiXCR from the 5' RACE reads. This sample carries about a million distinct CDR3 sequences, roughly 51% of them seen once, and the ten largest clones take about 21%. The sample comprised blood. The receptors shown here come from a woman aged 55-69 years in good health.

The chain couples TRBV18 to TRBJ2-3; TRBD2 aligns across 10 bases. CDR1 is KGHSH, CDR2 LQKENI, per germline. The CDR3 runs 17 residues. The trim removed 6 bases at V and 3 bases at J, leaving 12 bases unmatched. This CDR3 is CASSQASGRAGTDTQYF. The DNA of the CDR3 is TGTGCCAGCTCGCAGGCTAGCGGGAGAGCGGGGACAGATACGCAGTATTTT.

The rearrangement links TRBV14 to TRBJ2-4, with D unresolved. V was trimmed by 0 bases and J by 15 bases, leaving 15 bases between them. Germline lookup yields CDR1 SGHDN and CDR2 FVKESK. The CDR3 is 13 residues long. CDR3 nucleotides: TGTGCCAGCAGCCAAGATTATAAGGGTTTAATGTACTTC. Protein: CASSQDYKGLMYF. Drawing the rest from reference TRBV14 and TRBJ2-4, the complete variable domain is EAGVTQFPSHSVIEKGQTVTLRCDPISGHDNLYWYRRVMGKEIKFLLHFVKESKQDESGMPNNRFLAERTGGTYSTLKVQPAELEDSGVYFCASSQDYKGLMYFGAGTRLSVL.

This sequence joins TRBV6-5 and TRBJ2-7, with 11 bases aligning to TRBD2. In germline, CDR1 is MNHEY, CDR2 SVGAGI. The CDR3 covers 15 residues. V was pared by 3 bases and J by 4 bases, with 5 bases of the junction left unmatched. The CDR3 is CASSYRTSGSYEQYF. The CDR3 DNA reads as TGTGCCAGCAGTTATCGGACTAGCGGGTCTTACGAGCAGTACTTC.

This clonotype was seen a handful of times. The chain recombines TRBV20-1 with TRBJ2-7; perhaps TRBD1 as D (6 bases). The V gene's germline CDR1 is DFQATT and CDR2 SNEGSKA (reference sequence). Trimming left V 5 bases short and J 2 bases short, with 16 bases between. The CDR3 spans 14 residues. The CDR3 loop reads CSAAPAGAPYEQYF. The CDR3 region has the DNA TGCAGTGCTGCGCCCGCAGGGGCCCCCTACGAGCAGTACTTC.

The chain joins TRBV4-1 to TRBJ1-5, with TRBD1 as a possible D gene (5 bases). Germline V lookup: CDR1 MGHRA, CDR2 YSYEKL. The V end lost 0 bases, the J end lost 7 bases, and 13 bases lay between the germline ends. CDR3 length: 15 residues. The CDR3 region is CASSQERDLRQPQHF. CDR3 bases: TGCGCCAGCAGCCAAGAGAGGGACCTCAGGCAGCCCCAGCATTTT.

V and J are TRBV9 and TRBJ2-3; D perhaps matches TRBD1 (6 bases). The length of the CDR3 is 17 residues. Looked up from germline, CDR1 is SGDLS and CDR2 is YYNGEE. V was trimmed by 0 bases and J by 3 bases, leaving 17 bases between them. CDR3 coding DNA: TGTGCCAGCAGCGTAGGAACGCAGGGGTCGGAGACAGATACGCAGTATTTT. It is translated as CASSVGTQGSETDTQYF.

The DNA for the CDR3 is TGTGCCACCAGTGAGGGGCTTGAAGCTTTCTTT. It codes for CATSEGLEAFF. This chain links TRBV24-1 with TRBJ1-1; D is perhaps TRBD1 (5 bases). The CDR3 contains 11 residues. The germline V and J ends were trimmed by 4 bases and 7 bases, with 6 bases remaining between them. Germline V gene sequence: CDR1 KGHDR, CDR2 SFDVKD.

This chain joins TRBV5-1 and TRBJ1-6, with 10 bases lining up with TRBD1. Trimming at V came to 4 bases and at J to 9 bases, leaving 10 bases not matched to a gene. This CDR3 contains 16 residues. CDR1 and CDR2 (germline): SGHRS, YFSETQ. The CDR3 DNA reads TGCGCCAGCAGCCCTGGCCGGACAGGGGGATCTTCACCCCTCCACTTT. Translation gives CASSPGRTGGSSPLHF.